This T cell receptor beta chain stems from a study of blood T cell repertoires in COVID-19. Clones were sequenced by immunoSEQ multiplex PCR, and TCRdb holds only the in-frame ones, with some missing. This table has about 140,000 clones, roughly 85% appearing once. CDR3 length: 14 residues. Germline CDR1 reads SGHTA; CDR2 reads FQGNSA. Trimming removed 6 bases at V and 1 base at J, with 12 bases between. The chain joins TRBV7-2 to TRBJ1-1, with D maybe TRBD1 (6 bases). This sequence was found in a man aged 55 to 70 with acute or convalescent COVID-19. Sequencing was carried out using peripheral blood. The CDR3 is CASRWDTQNTEAFF. CDR3 sequence (DNA): TGTGCCAGCAGGTGGGACACCCAGAACACTGAAGCTTTCTTT.